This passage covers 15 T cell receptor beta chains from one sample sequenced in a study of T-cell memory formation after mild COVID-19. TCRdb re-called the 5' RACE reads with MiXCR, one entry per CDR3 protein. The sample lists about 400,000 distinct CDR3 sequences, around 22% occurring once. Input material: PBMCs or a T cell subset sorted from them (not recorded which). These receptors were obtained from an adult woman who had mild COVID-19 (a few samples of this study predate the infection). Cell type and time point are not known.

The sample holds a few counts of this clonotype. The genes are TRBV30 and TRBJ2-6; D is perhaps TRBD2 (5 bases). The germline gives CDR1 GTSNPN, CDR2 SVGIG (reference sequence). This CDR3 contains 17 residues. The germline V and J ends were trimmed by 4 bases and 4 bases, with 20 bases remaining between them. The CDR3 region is CAWTTSEREIGANVLTF. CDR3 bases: TGTGCCTGGACTACATCTGAGAGGGAGATCGGGGCCAACGTCCTGACTTTC.

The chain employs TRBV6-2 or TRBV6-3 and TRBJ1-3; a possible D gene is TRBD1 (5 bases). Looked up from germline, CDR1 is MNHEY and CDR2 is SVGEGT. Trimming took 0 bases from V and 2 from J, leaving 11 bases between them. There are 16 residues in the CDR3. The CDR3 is CASSYSGGTTGNTIYF. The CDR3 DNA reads TGTGCCAGCAGTTACTCCGGCGGGACGACTGGAAACACCATATATTTT.

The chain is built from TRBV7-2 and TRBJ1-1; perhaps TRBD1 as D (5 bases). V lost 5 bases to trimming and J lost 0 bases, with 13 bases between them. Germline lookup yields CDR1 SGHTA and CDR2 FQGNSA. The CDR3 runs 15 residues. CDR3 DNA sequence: TGTGCCAGCAGCCTGGGAGGGGCTATGAACACTGAAGCTTTCTTT. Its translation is CASSLGGAMNTEAFF.

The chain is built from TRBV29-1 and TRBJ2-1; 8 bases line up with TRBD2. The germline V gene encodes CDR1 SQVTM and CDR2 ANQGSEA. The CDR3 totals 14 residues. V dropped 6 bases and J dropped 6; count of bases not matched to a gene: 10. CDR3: CSVWRLAGGNEQFF. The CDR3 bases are TGCAGCGTCTGGCGGCTAGCGGGTGGCAATGAGCAGTTCTTC.

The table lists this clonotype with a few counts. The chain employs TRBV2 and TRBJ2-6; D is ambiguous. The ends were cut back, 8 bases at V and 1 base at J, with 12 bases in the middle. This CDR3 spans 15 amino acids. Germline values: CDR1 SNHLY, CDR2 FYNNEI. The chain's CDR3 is CASCQPGSGANVLTF. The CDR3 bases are TGTGCCAGCTGCCAACCTGGTTCTGGGGCCAACGTCCTGACTTTC.

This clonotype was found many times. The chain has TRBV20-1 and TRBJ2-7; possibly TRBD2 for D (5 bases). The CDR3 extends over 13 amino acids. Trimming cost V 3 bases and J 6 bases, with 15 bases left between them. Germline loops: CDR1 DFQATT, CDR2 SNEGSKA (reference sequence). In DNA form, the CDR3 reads TGCAGTGCTAGTAAGAGGGTACATGTCGAGCAGTACTTC. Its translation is CSASKRVHVEQYF.

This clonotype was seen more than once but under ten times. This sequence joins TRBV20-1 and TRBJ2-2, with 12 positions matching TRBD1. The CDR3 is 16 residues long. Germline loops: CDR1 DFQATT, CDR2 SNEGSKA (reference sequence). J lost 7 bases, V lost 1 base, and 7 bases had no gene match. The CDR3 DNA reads TGCAGTGCTAGAGGGCCGGGACAGGGGGCGAACGGGGAGCTGTTTTTT. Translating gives CSARGPGQGANGELFF.

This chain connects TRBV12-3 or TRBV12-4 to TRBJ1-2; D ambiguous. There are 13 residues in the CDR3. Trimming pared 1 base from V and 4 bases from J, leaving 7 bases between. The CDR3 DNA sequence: TGTGCCAGCAGTTTAGATGTCGGCTATGGCTACACCTTC. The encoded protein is CASSLDVGYGYTF.

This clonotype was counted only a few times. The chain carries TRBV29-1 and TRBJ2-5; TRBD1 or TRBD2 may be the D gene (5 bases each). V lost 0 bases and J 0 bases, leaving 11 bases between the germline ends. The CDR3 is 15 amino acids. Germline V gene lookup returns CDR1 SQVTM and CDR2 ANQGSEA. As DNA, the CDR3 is TGCAGCGTTGAAGAGCCTAGGGACGACCAAGAGACCCAGTACTTC. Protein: CSVEEPRDDQETQYF.

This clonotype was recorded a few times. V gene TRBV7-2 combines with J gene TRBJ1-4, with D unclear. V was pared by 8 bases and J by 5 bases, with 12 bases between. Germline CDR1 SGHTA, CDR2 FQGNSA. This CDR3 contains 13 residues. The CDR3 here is CASGFGLNEKLFF. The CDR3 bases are TGTGCCAGCGGTTTCGGTCTCAATGAAAAACTGTTTTTT.

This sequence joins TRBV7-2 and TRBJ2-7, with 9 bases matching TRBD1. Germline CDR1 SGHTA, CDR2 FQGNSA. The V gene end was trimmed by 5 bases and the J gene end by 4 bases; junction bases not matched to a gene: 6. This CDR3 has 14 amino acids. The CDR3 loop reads CASSPTGGIYEQYF. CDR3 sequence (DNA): TGTGCCAGCAGCCCGACAGGGGGTATTTACGAGCAGTACTTC.

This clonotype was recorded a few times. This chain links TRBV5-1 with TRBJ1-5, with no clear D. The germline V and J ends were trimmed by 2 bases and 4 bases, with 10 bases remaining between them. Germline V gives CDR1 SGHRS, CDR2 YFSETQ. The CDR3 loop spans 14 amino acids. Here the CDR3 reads CASSFGDPNQPQHF. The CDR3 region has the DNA TGCGCCAGCAGCTTCGGGGATCCGAATCAGCCCCAGCATTTT.

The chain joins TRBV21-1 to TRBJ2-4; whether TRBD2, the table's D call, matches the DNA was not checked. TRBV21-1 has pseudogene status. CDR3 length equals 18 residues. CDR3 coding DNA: TGTGCCAGCAGCAAAGCGCTGGGTCAGAGGAGTTGGAGGGACATTCAGTACTTC. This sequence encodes CASSKALGQRSWRDIQYF.

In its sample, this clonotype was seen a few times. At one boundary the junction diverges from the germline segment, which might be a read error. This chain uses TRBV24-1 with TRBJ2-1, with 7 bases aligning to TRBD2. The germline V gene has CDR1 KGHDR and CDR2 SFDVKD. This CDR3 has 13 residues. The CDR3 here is CATSPPGMAGVVF. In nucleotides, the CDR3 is TGTGCCACCAGCCCCCCGGGGATGGCGGGAGTCGTCTTC.

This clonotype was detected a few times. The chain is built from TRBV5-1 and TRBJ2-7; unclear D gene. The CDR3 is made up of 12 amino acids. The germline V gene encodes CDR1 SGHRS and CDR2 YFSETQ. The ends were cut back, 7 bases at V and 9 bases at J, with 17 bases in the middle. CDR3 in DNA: TGCGCCAGCTCCCCCTCGGGTAATCGGCAGTACTTC. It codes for CASSPSGNRQYF.